This paragraph covers one T cell receptor beta chain sequence. The antigen is not known. The study reverse transcribed the entire isolated RNA, so it sequenced expressed TCRB transcripts. TCRdb's copy holds only in-frame clones and misses some; the assay was immunoSEQ multiplex PCR. The sample carries 200,000 to 300,000 clones, 11% recorded once. This entry comes from a study of beta chain features in type 1 diabetes. Study results and caveats: In patients and controls equally, PCR might favor templates that are shorter. Moderately but significantly shorter TCRB CDR3s were found in Type 1 diabetes patients in all four CD4+ subsets.

The sample consisted of naive CD4+ T cells from blood. The clonotype was recovered from a man aged 25 to 40 with type 1 diabetes.

The CDR3 bases are TGCGCCAGCAGGCCAGCGGGGGGCTCCGATACGCAGTATTTT. This gives the protein CASRPAGGSDTQYF. V usage is TRBV5-1 and J usage is TRBJ2-3, with 9 bases fitting TRBD2. Germline-derived CDR1 and CDR2 are SGHRS and YFSETQ. This CDR3 contains 14 residues. Losses at the gene ends were 5 bases for V and 6 bases for J; bases not matched to a gene: 7.